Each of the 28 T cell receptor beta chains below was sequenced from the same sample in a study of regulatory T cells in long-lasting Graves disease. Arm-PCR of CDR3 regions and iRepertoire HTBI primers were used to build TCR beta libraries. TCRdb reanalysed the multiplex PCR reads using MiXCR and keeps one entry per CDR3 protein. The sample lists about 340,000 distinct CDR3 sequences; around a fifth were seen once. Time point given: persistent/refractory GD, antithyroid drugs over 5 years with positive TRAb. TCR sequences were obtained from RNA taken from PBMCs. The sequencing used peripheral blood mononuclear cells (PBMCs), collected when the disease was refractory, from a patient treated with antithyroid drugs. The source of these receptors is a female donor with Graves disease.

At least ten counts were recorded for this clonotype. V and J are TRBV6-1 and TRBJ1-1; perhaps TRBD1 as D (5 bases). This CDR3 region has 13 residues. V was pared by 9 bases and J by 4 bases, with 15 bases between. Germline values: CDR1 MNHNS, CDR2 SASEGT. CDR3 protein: CASTMRRGTEAFF. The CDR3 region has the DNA TGTGCCAGTACCATGAGGAGGGGCACTGAAGCTTTCTTT.

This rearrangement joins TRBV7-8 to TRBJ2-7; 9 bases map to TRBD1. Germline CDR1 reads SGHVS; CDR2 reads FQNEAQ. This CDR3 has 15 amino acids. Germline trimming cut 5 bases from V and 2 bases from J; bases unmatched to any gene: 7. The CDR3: CASSGPGTGTYEQYF. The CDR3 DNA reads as TGTGCCAGCAGCGGACCCGGGACAGGGACCTACGAGCAGTACTTC. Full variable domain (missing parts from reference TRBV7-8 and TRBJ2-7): GAGVSQSPRYKVAKRGQDVALRCDPISGHVSLFWYQQALGQGPEFLTYFQNEAQLDKSGLPSDRFFAERPEGSVSTLKIQRTQQEDSAVYLCASSGPGTGTYEQYFGPGTRLTVT.

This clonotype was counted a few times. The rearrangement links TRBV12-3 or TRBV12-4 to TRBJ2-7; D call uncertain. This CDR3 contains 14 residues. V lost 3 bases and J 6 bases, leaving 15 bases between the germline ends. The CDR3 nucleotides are TGTGCCAGCAGTTTTACATCCGCTAAACGCGAGCAGTACTTC. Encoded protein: CASSFTSAKREQYF.

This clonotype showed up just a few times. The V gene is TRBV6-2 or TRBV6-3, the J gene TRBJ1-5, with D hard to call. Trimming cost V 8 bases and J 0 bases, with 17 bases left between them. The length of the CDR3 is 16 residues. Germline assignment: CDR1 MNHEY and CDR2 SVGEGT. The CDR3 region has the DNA TGTGCCAGCCTGAAGGAGGGTGCCCTTAGCAATCAGCCCCAGCATTTT. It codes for CASLKEGALSNQPQHF.

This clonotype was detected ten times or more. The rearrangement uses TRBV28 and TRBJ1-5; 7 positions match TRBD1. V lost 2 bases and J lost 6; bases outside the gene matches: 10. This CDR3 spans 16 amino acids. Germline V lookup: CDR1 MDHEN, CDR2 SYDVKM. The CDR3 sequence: CASSLGRGSTIQPQHF. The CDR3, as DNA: TGTGCCAGCAGTTTAGGCAGGGGGTCGACTATTCAGCCCCAGCATTTT.

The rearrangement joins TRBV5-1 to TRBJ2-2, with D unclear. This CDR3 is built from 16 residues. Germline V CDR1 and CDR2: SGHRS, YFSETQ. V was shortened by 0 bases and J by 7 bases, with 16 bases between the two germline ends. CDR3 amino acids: CASSLALAVLSGELFF. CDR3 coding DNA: TGCGCCAGCAGCTTGGCTCTGGCGGTACTGAGCGGGGAGCTGTTTTTT.

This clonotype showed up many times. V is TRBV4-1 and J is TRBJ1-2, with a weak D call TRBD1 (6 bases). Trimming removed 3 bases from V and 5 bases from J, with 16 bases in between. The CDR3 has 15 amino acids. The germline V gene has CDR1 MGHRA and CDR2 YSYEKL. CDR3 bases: TGCGCCAGCAGCCACCAGGGGAACGCAGGGTATGGCTACACCTTC. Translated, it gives CASSHQGNAGYGYTF.

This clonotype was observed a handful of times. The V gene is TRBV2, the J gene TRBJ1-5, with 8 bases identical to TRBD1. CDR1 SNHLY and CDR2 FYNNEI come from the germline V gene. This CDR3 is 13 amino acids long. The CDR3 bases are TGTCCTTATCCCGGGACAGGCTTTCAGCCCCAGCATTTT. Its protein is CPYPGTGFQPQHF.

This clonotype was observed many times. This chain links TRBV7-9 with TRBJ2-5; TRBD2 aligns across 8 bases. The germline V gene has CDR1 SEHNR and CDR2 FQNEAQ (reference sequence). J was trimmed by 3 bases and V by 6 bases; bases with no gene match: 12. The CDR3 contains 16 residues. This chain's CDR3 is CASSPQGLAGKETQYF. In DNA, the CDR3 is TGTGCCAGCAGTCCTCAGGGGCTAGCGGGCAAAGAGACCCAGTACTTC. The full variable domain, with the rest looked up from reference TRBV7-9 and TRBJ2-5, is DTGVSQNPRHKITKRGQNVTFRCDPISEHNRLYWYRQTLGQGPEFLTYFQNEAQLEKSRLLSDRFSAERPKGSFSTLEIQRTEQGDSAMYLCASSPQGLAGKETQYFGPGTRLLVL.

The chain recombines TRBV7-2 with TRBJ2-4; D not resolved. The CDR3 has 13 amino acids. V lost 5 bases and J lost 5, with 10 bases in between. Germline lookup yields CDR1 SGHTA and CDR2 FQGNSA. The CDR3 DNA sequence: TGTGCCAGCAGCCGTGGACGGGAAAACATTCAGTACTTC. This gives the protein CASSRGRENIQYF.

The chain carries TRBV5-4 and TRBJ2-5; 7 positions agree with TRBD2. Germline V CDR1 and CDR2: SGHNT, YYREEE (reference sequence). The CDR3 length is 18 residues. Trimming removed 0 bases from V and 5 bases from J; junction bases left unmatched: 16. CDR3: CASSLEGSGPTLGETQYF. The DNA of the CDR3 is TGTGCCAGCAGCTTGGAAGGTAGCGGGCCTACCTTGGGGGAGACCCAGTACTTC.

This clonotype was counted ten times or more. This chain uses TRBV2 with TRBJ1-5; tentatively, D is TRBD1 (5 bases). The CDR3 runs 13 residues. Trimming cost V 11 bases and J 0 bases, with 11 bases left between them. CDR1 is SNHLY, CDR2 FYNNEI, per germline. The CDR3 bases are TGTGCCGGAGGGGCGGATAGCAATCAGCCCCAGCATTTT. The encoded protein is CAGGADSNQPQHF. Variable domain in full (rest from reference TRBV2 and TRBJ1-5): EPEVTQTPSHQVTQMGQEVILRCVPISNHLYFYWYRQILGQKVEFLVSFYNNEISEKSEIFDDQFSVERPDGSNFTLKIRSTKLEDSAMYFCAGGADSNQPQHFGDGTRLSIL.

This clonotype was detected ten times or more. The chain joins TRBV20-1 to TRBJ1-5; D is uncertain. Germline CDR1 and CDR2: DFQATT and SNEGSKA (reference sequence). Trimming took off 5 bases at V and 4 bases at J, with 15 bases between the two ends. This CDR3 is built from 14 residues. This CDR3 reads CSARTGSENQPQHF. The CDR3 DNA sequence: TGCAGTGCTCGTACCGGGAGTGAAAATCAGCCCCAGCATTTT.

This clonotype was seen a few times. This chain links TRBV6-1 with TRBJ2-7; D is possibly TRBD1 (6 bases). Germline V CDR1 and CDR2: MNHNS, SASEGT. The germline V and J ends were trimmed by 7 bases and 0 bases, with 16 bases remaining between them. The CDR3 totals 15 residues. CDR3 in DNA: TGTGCCAGCACCTCTTCCAAGGACAGCTCCTACGAGCAGTACTTC. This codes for CASTSSKDSSYEQYF.

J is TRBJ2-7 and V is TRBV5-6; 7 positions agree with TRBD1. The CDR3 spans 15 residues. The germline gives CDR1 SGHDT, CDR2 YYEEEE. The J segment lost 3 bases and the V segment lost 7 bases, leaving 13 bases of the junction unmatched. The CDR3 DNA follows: TGTGCCAGCTCTCATCGCCCAGGGGGTCTCTACGAGCAGTACTTC. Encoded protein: CASSHRPGGLYEQYF.

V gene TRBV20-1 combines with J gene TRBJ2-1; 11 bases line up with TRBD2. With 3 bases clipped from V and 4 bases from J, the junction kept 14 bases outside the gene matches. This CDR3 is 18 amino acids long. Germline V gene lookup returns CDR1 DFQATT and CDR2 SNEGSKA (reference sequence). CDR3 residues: CSARASGGMRYGYNEQFF. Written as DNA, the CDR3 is TGCAGTGCTAGGGCTAGCGGGGGGATGAGATATGGGTACAATGAGCAGTTCTTC.

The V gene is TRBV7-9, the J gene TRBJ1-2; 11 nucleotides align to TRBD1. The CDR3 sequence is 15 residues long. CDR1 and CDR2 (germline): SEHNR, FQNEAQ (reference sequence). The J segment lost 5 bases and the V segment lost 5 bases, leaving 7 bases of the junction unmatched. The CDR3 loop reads CASSPGQGAGYGYTF. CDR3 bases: TGTGCCAGCAGCCCAGGACAGGGGGCTGGGTATGGCTACACCTTC. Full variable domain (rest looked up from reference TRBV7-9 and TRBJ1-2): DTGVSQNPRHKITKRGQNVTFRCDPISEHNRLYWYRQTLGQGPEFLTYFQNEAQLEKSRLLSDRFSAERPKGSFSTLEIQRTEQGDSAMYLCASSPGQGAGYGYTFGSGTRLTVV.

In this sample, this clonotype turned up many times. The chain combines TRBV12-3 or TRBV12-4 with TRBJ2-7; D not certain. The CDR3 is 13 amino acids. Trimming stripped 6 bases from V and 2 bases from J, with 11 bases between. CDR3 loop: CASRWVYPYEQYF. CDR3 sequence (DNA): TGTGCCAGCAGGTGGGTGTACCCCTACGAGCAGTACTTC.

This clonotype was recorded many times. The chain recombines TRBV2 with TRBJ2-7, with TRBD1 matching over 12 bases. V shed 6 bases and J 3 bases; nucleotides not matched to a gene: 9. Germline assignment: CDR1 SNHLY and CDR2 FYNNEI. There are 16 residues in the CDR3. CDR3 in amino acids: CASRTGTGGPIYEQYF. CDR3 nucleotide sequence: TGTGCCAGCAGAACCGGGACAGGGGGCCCGATCTACGAGCAGTACTTC.

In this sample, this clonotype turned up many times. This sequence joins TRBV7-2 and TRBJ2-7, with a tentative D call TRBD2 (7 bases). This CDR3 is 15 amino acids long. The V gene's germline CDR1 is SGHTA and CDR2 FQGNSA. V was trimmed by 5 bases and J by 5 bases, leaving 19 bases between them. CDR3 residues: CASSPWGGGGDEQYF. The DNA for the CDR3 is TGTGCCAGCAGCCCCTGGGGCGGGGGCGGGGACGAGCAGTACTTC.

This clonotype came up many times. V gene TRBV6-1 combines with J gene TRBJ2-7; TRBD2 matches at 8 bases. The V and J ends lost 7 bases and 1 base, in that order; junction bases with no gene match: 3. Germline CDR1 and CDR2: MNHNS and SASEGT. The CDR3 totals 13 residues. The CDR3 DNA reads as TGTGCCAGCACTAGCGGGCTTTCCTACGAGCAGTACTTC. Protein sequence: CASTSGLSYEQYF.

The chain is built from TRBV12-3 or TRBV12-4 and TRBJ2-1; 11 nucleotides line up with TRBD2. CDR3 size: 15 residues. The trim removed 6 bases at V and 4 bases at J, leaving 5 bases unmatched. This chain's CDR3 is CASRTGTSGYNEQFF. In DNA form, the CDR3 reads TGTGCCAGCAGAACCGGGACTAGCGGATACAATGAGCAGTTCTTC.

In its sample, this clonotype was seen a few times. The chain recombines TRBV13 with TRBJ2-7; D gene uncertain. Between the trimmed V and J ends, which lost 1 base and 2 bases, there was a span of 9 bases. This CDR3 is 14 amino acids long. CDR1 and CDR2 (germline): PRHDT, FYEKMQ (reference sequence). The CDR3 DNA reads TGTGCCAGCAGCTTAGTGAGGCCGCCCTACGAGCAGTACTTC. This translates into CASSLVRPPYEQYF.

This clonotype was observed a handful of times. Here the CDR3 DNA reads TGTGCCAGTGACAATGGGGGAAGCAATCAGCCCCAGCATTTT. The encoded protein is CASDNGGSNQPQHF. The chain couples TRBV19 to TRBJ1-5; perhaps TRBD1 as D (5 bases). CDR1 and CDR2 (germline): LNHDA, SQIVND (reference sequence). V lost 8 bases and J 1 base, leaving 12 bases between the germline ends. The CDR3 runs 14 residues. Full variable domain (remainder filled in from reference TRBV19 and TRBJ1-5): DGGITQSPKYLFRKEGQNVTLSCEQNLNHDAMYWYRQDPGQGLRLIYYSQIVNDFQKGDIAEGYSVSREKKESFPLTVTSAQKNPTAFYLCASDNGGSNQPQHFGDGTRLSIL.

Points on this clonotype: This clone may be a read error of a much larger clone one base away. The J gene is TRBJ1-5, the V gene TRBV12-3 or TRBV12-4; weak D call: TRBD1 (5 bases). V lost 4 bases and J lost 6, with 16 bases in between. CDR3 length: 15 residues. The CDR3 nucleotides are TGTGCCAGCAGTTCCCAGGAACAGGAGGGTCAGCCCCAGCATTTT. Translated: CASSSQEQEGQPQHF.

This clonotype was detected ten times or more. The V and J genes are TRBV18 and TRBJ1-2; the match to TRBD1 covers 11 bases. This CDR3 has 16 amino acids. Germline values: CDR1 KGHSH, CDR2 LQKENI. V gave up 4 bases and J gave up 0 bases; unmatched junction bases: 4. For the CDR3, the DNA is TGTGCCAGCTCACTCGGACAGGGGGCGCCTAACTATGGCTACACCTTC. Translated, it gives CASSLGQGAPNYGYTF.

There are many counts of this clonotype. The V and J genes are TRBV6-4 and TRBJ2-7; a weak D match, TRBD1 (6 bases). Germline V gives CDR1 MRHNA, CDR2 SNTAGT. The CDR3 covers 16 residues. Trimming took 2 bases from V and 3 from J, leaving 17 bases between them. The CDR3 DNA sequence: TGTGCCAGCAGTGACCCCGGGACAAAGAGGATCTACGAGCAGTACTTC. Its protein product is CASSDPGTKRIYEQYF.

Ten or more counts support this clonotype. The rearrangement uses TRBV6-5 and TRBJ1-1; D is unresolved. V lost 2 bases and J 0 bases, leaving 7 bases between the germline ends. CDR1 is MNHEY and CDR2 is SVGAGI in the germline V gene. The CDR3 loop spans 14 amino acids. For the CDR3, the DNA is TGTGCCAGCAGTTACGGCGGGATGAACACTGAAGCTTTCTTT. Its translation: CASSYGGMNTEAFF.